Listed below are T cell receptor beta chains from one sample, sequenced in a study of T-cell reconstitution after alpha-beta-depleted transplantation in children. TCRdb used MiXCR to reprocess the PCR reads, holding one entry per CDR3 protein. This table has just under 550,000 distinct CDR3 sequences, 15% to 20% appearing once. Sequenced here: PBMCs from the stem cell graft donor, sampled from the stem cell graft. Receptors originate from a human donor who donated a stem cell graft to a child with acute lymphoblastic leukemia. Both conserved end residues are part of each CDR3. Each record gives: D gene, J gene, clone size, V gene, CDR3 DNA, CDR3 protein. D genes are given only for firm matches. Rows may omit the clone size; those that give it use once, few, many or a size class.

D: -; J: TRBJ2-3; size: -; V: TRBV15; DNA: TGTGCCACCAGCAGAGGTCAAGGGCTTCGCACAGATACGCAGTATTTT; CDR3: CATSRGQGLRTDTQYF
D: -; J: TRBJ2-7; size: -; V: TRBV6-5; DNA: TGTGCCAGCAGTTACTCGAAAGGGAAAAGCCACGAGCAGTACTTC; CDR3: CASSYSKGKSHEQYF
D: -; J: TRBJ2-2; size: -; V: TRBV2; DNA: TGTGCCAGCAGTTACCCCCTAGCGCAACCAAACACCGGGGAGCTGTTTTTT; CDR3: CASSYPLAQPNTGELFF
D: TRBD2; J: TRBJ2-3; size: -; V: TRBV9; DNA: TGTGCCAGCAGCCCACTAGCGGGAGACGCAGATACGCAGTATTTT; CDR3: CASSPLAGDADTQYF
D: -; J: TRBJ1-2; size: few; V: TRBV27; DNA: TGTGCCAGCAGCTATGGTCCAGGGGTGACTGGCTACACCTTC; CDR3: CASSYGPGVTGYTF
D: TRBD2; J: TRBJ2-2; size: -; V: TRBV7-8; DNA: TGTGCCAGCAGCTTTGACCTCTTTAGCGGGAGAGGCGGGGAGCTGTTTTTT; CDR3: CASSFDLFSGRGGELFF
D: TRBD2; J: TRBJ2-1; size: few; V: TRBV27; DNA: TGTGCCAGCAGTTTTACAAATCCGGGACTAGCGGGAGCTGAGCAGTTCTTC; CDR3: CASSFTNPGLAGAEQFF
D: -; J: TRBJ2-7; size: -; V: TRBV12-3/TRBV12-4; DNA: TGTGCCAGCAGCCCACGAACGGGGGCCGCACTACCCTACGAGCAGTACTTC; CDR3: CASSPRTGAALPYEQYF
D: -; J: TRBJ2-7; size: few; V: TRBV5-1; DNA: TGCGCCAGCAGCCGGGACAAAGTCTCCTACGAGCAGTACTTC; CDR3: CASSRDKVSYEQYF
D: -; J: TRBJ2-7; size: few; V: TRBV12-3/TRBV12-4; DNA: TGTGCCAGCAGTTTGGCCCAGGGAGTGCTCGAGCAGTACTTC; CDR3: CASSLAQGVLEQYF
D: -; J: TRBJ2-1; size: many; V: TRBV27; DNA: TGTGCCAGCAGTCAAGGGGCGCACAATGAGCAGTTCTTC; CDR3: CASSQGAHNEQFF
D: -; J: TRBJ2-4; size: few; V: TRBV18; DNA: TGTGCCAGCTCACCACTTCGTCAAGGGACGAGCGCCAAAAACATTCAGTACTTC; CDR3: CASSPLRQGTSAKNIQYF
D: TRBD1; J: TRBJ2-2; size: few; V: TRBV12-3/TRBV12-4; DNA: TGTGCCAGCAGTTTGAGGACAGGGACCGGGGAGCTGTTTTTT; CDR3: CASSLRTGTGELFF
D: -; J: TRBJ2-5; size: few; V: TRBV7-2; DNA: TGTGCCAGCAGCCGACCTCACGACCAAGAGACCCAGTACTTC; CDR3: CASSRPHDQETQYF
D: -; J: TRBJ2-7; size: many; V: TRBV12-3/TRBV12-4; DNA: TGTGCCAGCAGTTTAAGCGGACCGTACGAGCAGTACTTC; CDR3: CASSLSGPYEQYF
D: -; J: TRBJ2-5; size: few; V: TRBV4-2; DNA: TGTGCCAGCAGCCAAGCGACGGGAGCTGGGGAGACCCAGTACTTC; CDR3: CASSQATGAGETQYF
D: -; J: TRBJ1-5; size: few; V: TRBV12-3/TRBV12-4; DNA: TGTGCCAGCAGTTTACATCTGAGCCAGCCCCAGCATTTT; CDR3: CASSLHLSQPQHF
D: TRBD2; J: TRBJ2-1; size: -; V: TRBV6-5; DNA: TGTGCCAGCAGTTACTCGACCGTGATAGCGGGAGGCAATGAGCAGTTCTTC; CDR3: CASSYSTVIAGGNEQFF
D: -; J: TRBJ2-7; size: -; V: TRBV9; DNA: TGTGCCAGCAGCGTAGGAGAGTACGAGCAGTACTTC; CDR3: CASSVGEYEQYF
D: TRBD2; J: TRBJ2-7; size: -; V: TRBV5-1; DNA: TGCGCCAGCAGTTCCAGTTGGACTAGCGGGAGTCAGGGCGAGCAGTACTTC; CDR3: CASSSSWTSGSQGEQYF
D: -; J: TRBJ1-5; size: -; V: TRBV19; DNA: TGTGCCAGTAGTACCACTTCCAATCAGCCCCAGCATTTT; CDR3: CASSTTSNQPQHF
D: -; J: TRBJ1-5; size: few; V: TRBV12-3/TRBV12-4; DNA: TGTGCCAGCAGTCCGAGAGACCAGCGTCAGCCCCAGCATTTT; CDR3: CASSPRDQRQPQHF
D: -; J: TRBJ2-5; size: many; V: TRBV6-5; DNA: TGTGCCAGCAGTTACTCGACTGGAGAGACCCAGTACTTC; CDR3: CASSYSTGETQYF
D: -; J: TRBJ2-7; size: -; V: TRBV15; DNA: TGTGCCACCAGCAGAGAGTCTACAGACCTAGCCTACGAGCAGTACTTC; CDR3: CATSRESTDLAYEQYF
D: TRBD1; J: TRBJ2-7; size: -; V: TRBV2; DNA: TGTGTCAGCCTACGGTCGCCGGGACAGGGGATAAACGAGCAGTACTTC; CDR3: CVSLRSPGQGINEQYF
D: TRBD1; J: TRBJ2-1; size: few; V: TRBV29-1; DNA: TGCAGCGTTGGGAGACAGGGCGATGAGCAGTTCTTC; CDR3: CSVGRQGDEQFF
D: -; J: TRBJ1-5; size: many; V: TRBV20-1; DNA: TGCAGTGCTAGGGACCTGTCCGGGGACAATCAGCCCCAGCATTTT; CDR3: CSARDLSGDNQPQHF
D: TRBD1; J: TRBJ1-3; size: -; V: TRBV12-3/TRBV12-4; DNA: TGTGCCAGCAGTCCCCGCTGGGGACAGCAGATTGGCGGAAACACCATATATTTT; CDR3: CASSPRWGQQIGGNTIYF
D: -; J: TRBJ1-6; size: few; V: TRBV20-1; DNA: TGCAGTGCTAGACCATATGAGGGCGCCCGCATTAACCCCTATAATTCACCCCTCCACTTT; CDR3: CSARPYEGARINPYNSPLHF
D: -; J: TRBJ2-7; size: few; V: TRBV12-3/TRBV12-4; DNA: TGTGCCAGCAGTCCCCGGTTCAGCTACGAGCAGTACTTC; CDR3: CASSPRFSYEQYF
D: -; J: TRBJ2-7; size: many; V: TRBV20-1; DNA: TGCAGTGTTGCGACAATCCCCGAGGGGGAGCAGTACTTC; CDR3: CSVATIPEGEQYF
D: TRBD2; J: TRBJ2-3; size: -; V: TRBV6-4; DNA: TGTGCCAGCAGTCCTACTAGCGGGAGATGGGATACGCAGTATTTT; CDR3: CASSPTSGRWDTQYF
D: -; J: TRBJ2-1; size: -; V: TRBV20-1; DNA: TGCTGTGCTAGACCCTCCGACTTTAGCTCCTACAATGAGCAGTTCTTC; CDR3: CCARPSDFSSYNEQFF
D: -; J: TRBJ1-3; size: few; V: TRBV5-6; DNA: TGTGCCAGCAGTTACGGATTCTGGCGAAACACCATATATTTT; CDR3: CASSYGFWRNTIYF
D: -; J: TRBJ2-2; size: -; V: TRBV5-1; DNA: TGCGCCAGCAGCTCCCGGACCTCCCTTAGGAAGACCGGGGAGCTGTTTTTT; CDR3: CASSSRTSLRKTGELFF
D: -; J: TRBJ1-2; size: -; V: TRBV5-1; DNA: TGCGCCAGCAGCTGGAACAGAGTCGGGGATCATGGCTACACCTTC; CDR3: CASSWNRVGDHGYTF
D: TRBD1; J: TRBJ2-7; size: few; V: TRBV4-2; DNA: TGTGCCAGCAGCCTCGACAGGGGTAGGGGCCTCCGCCGAGATAATTTGGTCTACGAGCAGTACTTC; CDR3: CASSLDRGRGLRRDNLVYEQYF
D: -; J: TRBJ2-2; size: few; V: TRBV18; DNA: TGTGCCAGCCCAGGTGCGGGCTGGGAGCTGTTTTTT; CDR3: CASPGAGWELFF
D: TRBD2; J: TRBJ2-7; size: few; V: TRBV27; DNA: TGTGCCAGCAGTAGCGGGGGGCTCTACGAGCAGTACTTC; CDR3: CASSSGGLYEQYF
D: -; J: TRBJ1-5; size: -; V: TRBV25-1; DNA: TGTGCCAGCAGTGAATCGGGGGCAGGCAATCAGCCCCAGCATTTT; CDR3: CASSESGAGNQPQHF
D: TRBD1; J: TRBJ1-2; size: few; V: TRBV5-4; DNA: TGTGCCAGCAGCCCCAGGGACAGGGGGCCTTATGGCTACACCTTC; CDR3: CASSPRDRGPYGYTF
D: -; J: TRBJ2-5; size: few; V: TRBV11-2; DNA: TGTGCCAGCAGCTTAGGACTAGTTGATCGGGGGGAGACCCAGTACTTC; CDR3: CASSLGLVDRGETQYF
D: -; J: TRBJ1-5; size: -; V: TRBV19; DNA: TGTGCCAGTAGTATGGGCAATCAGCCCCAGCATTTT; CDR3: CASSMGNQPQHF
D: TRBD1; J: TRBJ1-2; size: few; V: TRBV18; DNA: TGTGCCAGCTCACCTTCGGGACAGGCAATCTATGGCTACACCTTC; CDR3: CASSPSGQAIYGYTF
D: -; J: TRBJ2-7; size: few; V: TRBV7-9; DNA: TGTGCCAGCAGCCCTCCCCCCTCATACGAGCAGTACTTC; CDR3: CASSPPPSYEQYF